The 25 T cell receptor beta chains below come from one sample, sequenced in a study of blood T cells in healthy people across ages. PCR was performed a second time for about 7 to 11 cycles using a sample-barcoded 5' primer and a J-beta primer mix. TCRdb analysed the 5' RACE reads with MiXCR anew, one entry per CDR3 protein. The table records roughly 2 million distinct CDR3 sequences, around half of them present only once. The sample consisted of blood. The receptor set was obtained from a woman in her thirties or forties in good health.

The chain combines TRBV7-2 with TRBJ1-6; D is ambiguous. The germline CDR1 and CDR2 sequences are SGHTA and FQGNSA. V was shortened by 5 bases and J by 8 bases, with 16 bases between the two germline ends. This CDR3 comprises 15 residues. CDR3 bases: TGTGCCAGCAGCACCCGCCGGGCGCCGGATTCACCCCTCCACTTT. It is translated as CASSTRRAPDSPLHF.

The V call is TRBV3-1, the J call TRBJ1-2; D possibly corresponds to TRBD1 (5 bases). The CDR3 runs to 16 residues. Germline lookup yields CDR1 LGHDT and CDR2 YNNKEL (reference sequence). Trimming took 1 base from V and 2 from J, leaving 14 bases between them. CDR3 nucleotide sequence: TGTGCCAGCAGCCAAGGAATAGGGGCGGCAAACTATGGCTACACCTTC. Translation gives CASSQGIGAANYGYTF.

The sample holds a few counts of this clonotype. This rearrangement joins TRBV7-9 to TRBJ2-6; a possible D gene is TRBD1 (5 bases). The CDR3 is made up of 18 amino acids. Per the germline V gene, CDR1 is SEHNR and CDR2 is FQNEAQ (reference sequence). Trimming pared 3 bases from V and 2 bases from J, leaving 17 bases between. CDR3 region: CASSLSAGKVTGANVLTF. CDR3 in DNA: TGTGCCAGCAGCTTGAGTGCAGGGAAGGTAACTGGGGCCAACGTCCTGACTTTC.

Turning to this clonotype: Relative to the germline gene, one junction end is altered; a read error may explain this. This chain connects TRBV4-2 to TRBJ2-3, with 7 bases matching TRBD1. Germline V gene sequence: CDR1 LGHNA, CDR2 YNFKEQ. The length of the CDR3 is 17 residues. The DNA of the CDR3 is TGTGCCAGCGGCCAAATGAGAGGGGGCGAAAGCACAGATACGCAGTATTTT. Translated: CASGQMRGGESTDTQYF.

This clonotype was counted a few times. CDR3 sequence: CASSLEWEGSSGANVLTF. The CDR3 DNA sequence: TGTGCCAGCAGCTTAGAATGGGAGGGATCCTCTGGGGCCAACGTCCTGACTTTC. The gene calls are TRBV7-8 and TRBJ2-6; 7 bases match TRBD2. Germline V gene sequence: CDR1 SGHVS, CDR2 FQNEAQ. Losses at the gene ends were 1 base for V and 0 bases for J; bases not matched to a gene: 6. CDR3 length equals 18 residues.

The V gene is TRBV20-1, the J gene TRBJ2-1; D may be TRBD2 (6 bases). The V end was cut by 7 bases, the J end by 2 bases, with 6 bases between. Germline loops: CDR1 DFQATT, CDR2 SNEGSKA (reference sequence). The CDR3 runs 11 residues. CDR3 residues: CSGGAYNEQFF. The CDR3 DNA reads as TGCAGTGGCGGGGCCTACAATGAGCAGTTCTTC.

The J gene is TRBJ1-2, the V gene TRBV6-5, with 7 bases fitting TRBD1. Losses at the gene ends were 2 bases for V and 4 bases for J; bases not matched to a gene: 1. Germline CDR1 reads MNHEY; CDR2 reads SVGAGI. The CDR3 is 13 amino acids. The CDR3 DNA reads TGTGCCAGCAGTTACGACAGGGTCTATGGCTACACCTTC. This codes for CASSYDRVYGYTF.

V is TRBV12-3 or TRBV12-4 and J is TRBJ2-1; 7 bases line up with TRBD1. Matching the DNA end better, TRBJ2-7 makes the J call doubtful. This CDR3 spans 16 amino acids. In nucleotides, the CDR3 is TGTGCCAGCAGTGCCCTCTCGACAGGGCGGCCCGACGAGCAGTACTTC. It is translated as CASSALSTGRPDEQYF.

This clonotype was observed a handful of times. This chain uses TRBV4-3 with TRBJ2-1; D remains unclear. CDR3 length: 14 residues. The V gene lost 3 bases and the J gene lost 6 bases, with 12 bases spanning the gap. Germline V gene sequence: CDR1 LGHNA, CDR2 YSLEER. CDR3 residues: CASSQLPVFNEQFF. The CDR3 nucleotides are TGCGCCAGCAGCCAGTTGCCGGTGTTCAATGAGCAGTTCTTC.

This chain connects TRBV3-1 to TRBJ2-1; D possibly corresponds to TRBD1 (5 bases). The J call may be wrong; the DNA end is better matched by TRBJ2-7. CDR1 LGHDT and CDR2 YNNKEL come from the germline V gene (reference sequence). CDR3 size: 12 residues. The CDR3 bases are TGTGCCAGCAGCCAAGAGGACAATGAGCAGTACTTC. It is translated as CASSQEDNEQYF.

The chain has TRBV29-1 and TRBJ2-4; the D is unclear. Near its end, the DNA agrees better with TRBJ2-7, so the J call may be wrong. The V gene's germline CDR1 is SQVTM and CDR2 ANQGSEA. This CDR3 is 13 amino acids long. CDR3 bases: TGCAGCGTTGAATCGGACGGGCCCTACGAGCAGTACTTC. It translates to CSVESDGPYEQYF.

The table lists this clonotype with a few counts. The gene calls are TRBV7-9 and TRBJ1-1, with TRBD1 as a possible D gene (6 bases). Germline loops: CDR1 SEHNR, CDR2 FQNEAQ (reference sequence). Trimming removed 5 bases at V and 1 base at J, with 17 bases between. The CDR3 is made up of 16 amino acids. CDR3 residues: CASSPTYRDANTEAFF. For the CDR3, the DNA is TGTGCCAGCAGCCCGACCTACAGGGACGCGAACACTGAAGCTTTCTTT.

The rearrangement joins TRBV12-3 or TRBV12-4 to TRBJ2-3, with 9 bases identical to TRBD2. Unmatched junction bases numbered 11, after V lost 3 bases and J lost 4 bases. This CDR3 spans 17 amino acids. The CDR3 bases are TGTGCCAGCAGTTTTGGGCGGGGGGGCTCCCGCGCAGATACGCAGTATTTT. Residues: CASSFGRGGSRADTQYF.

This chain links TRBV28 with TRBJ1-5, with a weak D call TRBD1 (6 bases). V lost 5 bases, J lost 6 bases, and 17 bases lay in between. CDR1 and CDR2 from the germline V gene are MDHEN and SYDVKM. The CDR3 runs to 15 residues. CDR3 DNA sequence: TGTGCCAGCAGTCTTAGGACAGAGAAACGTCAGCCCCAGCATTTT. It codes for CASSLRTEKRQPQHF.

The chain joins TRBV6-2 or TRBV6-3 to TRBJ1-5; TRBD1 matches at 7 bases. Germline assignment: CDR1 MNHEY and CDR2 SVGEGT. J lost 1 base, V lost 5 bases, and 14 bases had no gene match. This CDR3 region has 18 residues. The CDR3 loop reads CASSHPFPTGASNQPQHF. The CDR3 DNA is TGTGCCAGCAGTCACCCCTTTCCTACAGGGGCGAGCAATCAGCCCCAGCATTTT.

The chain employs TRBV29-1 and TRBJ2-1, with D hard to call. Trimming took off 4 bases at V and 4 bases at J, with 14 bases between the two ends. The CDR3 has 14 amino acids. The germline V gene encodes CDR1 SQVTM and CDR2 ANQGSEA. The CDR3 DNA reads TGCAGCGTTGTGTGGCTAGAGACTTACAATGAGCAGTTCTTC. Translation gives CSVVWLETYNEQFF.

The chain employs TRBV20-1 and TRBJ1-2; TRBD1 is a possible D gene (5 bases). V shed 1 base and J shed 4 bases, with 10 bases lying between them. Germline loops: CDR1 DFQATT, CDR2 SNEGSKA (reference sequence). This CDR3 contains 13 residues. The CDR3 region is CSARVYQGYGYTF. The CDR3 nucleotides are TGCAGTGCTAGAGTTTACCAGGGCTATGGCTACACCTTC.

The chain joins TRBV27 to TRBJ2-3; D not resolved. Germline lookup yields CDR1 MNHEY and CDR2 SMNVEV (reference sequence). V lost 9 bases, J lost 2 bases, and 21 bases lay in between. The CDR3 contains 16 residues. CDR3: CARRPWHGTLTDTQYF. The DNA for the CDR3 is TGTGCCAGACGCCCCTGGCACGGAACCCTCACAGATACGCAGTATTTT.

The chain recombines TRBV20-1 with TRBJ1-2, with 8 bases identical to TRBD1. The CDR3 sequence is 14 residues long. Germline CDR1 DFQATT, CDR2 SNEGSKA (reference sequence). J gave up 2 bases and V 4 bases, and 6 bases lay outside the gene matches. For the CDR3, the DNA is TGCAGTGCTAACCCCAGACAGGGGAACTATGGCTACACCTTC. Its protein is CSANPRQGNYGYTF.

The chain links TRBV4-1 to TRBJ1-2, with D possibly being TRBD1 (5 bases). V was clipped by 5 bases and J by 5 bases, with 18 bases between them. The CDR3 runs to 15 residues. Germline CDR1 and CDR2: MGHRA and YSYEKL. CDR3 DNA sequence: TGCGCCAGCAGCTTGGCACAGGAGGTTGCGTATGGCTACACCTTC. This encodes CASSLAQEVAYGYTF.

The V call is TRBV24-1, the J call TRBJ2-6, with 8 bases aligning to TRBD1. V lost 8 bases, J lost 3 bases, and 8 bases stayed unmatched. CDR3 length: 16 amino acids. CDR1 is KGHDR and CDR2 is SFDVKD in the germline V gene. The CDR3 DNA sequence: TGTGCCACCAATCCAGGGGGCGCGGGTGGGGCCAACGTCCTGACTTTC. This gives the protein CATNPGGAGGANVLTF.

DNA of the CDR3: TGTGCCAGCAGTTACTCAGGGACTTTCTATGGCTACACCTTC. Its translation is CASSYSGTFYGYTF. The V and J genes are TRBV6-6 and TRBJ1-2; TRBD1 might be the D (5 bases). The CDR3 has 14 amino acids. CDR1 MNHNY and CDR2 SVGAGI come from the germline V gene (reference sequence). Trimming removed 0 bases from V and 4 bases from J, with 9 bases in between.

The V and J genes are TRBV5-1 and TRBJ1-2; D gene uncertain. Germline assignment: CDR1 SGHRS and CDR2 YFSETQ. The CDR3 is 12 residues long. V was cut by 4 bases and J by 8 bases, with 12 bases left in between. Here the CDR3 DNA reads TGCGCCAGCAGCCCGCGGCCAGAAGGCTACACCTTC. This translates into CASSPRPEGYTF. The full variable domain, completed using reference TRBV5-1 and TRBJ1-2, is KAGVTQTPRYLIKTRGQQVTLSCSPISGHRSVSWYQQTPGQGLQFLFEYFSETQRNKGNFPGRFSGRQFSNSRSEMNVSTLELGDSALYLCASSPRPEGYTFGSGTRLTVV.

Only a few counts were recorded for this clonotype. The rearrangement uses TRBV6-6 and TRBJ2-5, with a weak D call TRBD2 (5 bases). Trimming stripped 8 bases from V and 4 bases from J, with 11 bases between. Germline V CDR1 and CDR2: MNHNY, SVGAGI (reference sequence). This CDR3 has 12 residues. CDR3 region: CASAPRGETQYF. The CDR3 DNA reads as TGTGCCAGCGCTCCCCGGGGAGAGACCCAGTACTTC.

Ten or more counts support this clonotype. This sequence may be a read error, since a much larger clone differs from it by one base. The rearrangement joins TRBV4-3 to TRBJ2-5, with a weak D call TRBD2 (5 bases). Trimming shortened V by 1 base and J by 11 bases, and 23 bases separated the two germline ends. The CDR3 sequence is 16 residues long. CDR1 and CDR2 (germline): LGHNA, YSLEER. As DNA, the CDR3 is TGCGCCAGCAGCCAAGGTAGCAGCGGAACCTACAATGAGCAGTACTTC. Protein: CASSQGSSGTYNEQYF.